A single T cell receptor (beta chain) is shown here with its context. This sample stems from a study of blood T cell repertoires in COVID-19. Across the study: The study drew acute and convalescent COVID-19 samples from the United States, Italy and Spain. PBMCs, B-cell-depleted T cells, or T cells were the source of the cDNA or gDNA that made up the material.

As processed by the authors: Nucleated cell number was recorded as an estimate derived from reference gene primer amplification. Here immunoSEQ multiplex PCR was the method, and the copy in TCRdb shows in-frame clones only, minus some. V, J and clone size derive from that table, while D and trimming were established from the DNA sequence. Among fewer than 110,000 clones listed, roughly 84% were seen once. Germline CDR1 is LGHDT and CDR2 is YNNKEL (reference sequence). This CDR3 is built from 15 residues. V was pared by 4 bases and J by 5 bases, with 17 bases between. The clonotype comes from a human donor in a cohort sampled during active COVID-19. This sequence joins TRBV3-1 (or the pseudogene TRBV3-2) and TRBJ1-2, with D perhaps matching TRBD1 (6 bases). Specimen: peripheral blood. In nucleotides, the CDR3 is TGTGCCAGCAGCCCGAGGGCAGGGGCGACATATGGCTACACCTTC. Amino acid sequence: CASSPRAGATYGYTF.